The clone carrying this T cell receptor beta chain was seen a single time. The antigen is not known. The CDR3 sequence is 16 residues long. Germline CDR1 and CDR2: GTSNPN and SVGIG (reference sequence). The V gene lost 0 bases and the J gene lost 2 bases, with 16 bases spanning the gap. Assay used: immunoSEQ multiplex PCR; TCRdb lists only in-frame clones, some missing. The sample records about 200,000 clones, about 93% being singletons. This specimen comes from a study of T cell responses to AZD1222 COVID-19 vaccine. Points from the study as a whole: The study reported that nearly half of spike-specific TCRs target unmutated variant regions. In all cases, repertoires were sampled only after the peak T cell response. At baseline, seropositivity was found in only a handful of AZD1222 recipients.

Specimen: peripheral blood, collected 28 days after the second AZD1222 dose. The receptor comes from an adult who received the AZD1222 COVID-19 vaccine. This chain joins TRBV30 and TRBJ2-5, with unresolved D. The CDR3 sequence is CAWSVNRLTTQETQYF. The CDR3 region has the DNA TGTGCCTGGAGTGTAAATAGGTTAACAACACAAGAGACCCAGTACTTC.